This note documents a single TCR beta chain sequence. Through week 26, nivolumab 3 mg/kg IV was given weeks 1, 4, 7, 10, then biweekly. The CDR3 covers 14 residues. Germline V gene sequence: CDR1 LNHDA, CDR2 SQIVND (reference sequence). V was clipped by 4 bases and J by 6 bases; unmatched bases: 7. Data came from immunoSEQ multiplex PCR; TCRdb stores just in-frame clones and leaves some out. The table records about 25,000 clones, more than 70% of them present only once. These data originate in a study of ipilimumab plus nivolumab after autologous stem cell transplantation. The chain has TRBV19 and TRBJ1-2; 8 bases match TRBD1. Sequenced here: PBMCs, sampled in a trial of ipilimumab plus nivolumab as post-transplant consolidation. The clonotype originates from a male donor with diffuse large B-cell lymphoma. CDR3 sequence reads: CASSTPTGENGYTF. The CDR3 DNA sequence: TGTGCCAGTAGTACCCCGACAGGGGAAAATGGCTACACCTTC. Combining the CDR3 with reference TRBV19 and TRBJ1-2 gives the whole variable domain DGGITQSPKYLFRKEGQNVTLSCEQNLNHDAMYWYRQDPGQGLRLIYYSQIVNDFQKGDIAEGYSVSREKKESFPLTVTSAQKNPTAFYLCASSTPTGENGYTFGSGTRLTVV.